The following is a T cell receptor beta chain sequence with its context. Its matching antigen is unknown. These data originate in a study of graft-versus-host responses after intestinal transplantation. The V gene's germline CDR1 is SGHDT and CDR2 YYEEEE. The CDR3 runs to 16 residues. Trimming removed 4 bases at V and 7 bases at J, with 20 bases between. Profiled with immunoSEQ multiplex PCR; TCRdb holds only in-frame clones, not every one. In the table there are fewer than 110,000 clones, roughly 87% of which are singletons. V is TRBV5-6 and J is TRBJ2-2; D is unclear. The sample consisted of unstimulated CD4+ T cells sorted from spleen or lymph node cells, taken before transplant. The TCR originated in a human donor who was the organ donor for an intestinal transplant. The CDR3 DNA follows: TGTGCCAGCAGCGTTAGGTTAGGGCGTTATTACGGGGAGCTGTTTTTT. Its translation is CASSVRLGRYYGELFF.